This T cell receptor beta chain was sequenced during a study of blood T cell repertoires in COVID-19. The overall study: Samples representing acute and convalescent COVID-19 were sourced from the United States, Italy and Spain.

Repertoires were generated with immunoSEQ multiplex PCR, while TCRdb's copy carries only in-frame clones and drops some. The table has about 200,000 clones, around nine tenths seen once. Source material: peripheral blood. The origin of this receptor is a man aged 60-69 years who had recovered from COVID-19.

CDR3 sequence: CASSDRVMYQPQHF. The CDR3 bases are TGTGCCAGCAGTGACCGGGTTATGTATCAGCCCCAGCATTTT. The rearrangement links TRBV2 to TRBJ1-5; no clear D gene. Per the germline V gene, CDR1 is SNHLY and CDR2 is FYNNEI. This CDR3 has 14 amino acids. Trimming stripped 3 bases from V and 5 bases from J, with 11 bases between.